This T cell receptor beta chain was sequenced for a study of T-cell memory formation after mild COVID-19. Regarding the study as a whole: CD4+ contracting clones lay mainly in CM and EM, CD8+ ones in EMRA.

MiXCR was run by TCRdb on the 5' RACE reads, yielding one entry per CDR3 protein. The table lists hundreds of thousands of distinct CDR3 sequences, around 28% of them singletons, with about 13% in the top ten. This CDR3 comprises 14 residues. V was cut by 4 bases and J by 6 bases, with 12 bases left in between. CDR1 SGHTA and CDR2 FQGNSA come from the germline V gene. In this sample, this clonotype turned up a few times. Its target is not known. The gene calls are TRBV7-2 and TRBJ2-2; a weak D match, TRBD1 (6 bases). This sequence was found in an adult woman who had mild COVID-19 (a few samples of this study predate the infection). Cell type and time point are not known. Material: PBMCs or a T cell subset sorted from them (not recorded which). The chain's CDR3 is CASSSNRVAGELFF. The CDR3 DNA reads as TGTGCCAGCAGCTCAAACAGGGTGGCCGGGGAGCTGTTTTTT.